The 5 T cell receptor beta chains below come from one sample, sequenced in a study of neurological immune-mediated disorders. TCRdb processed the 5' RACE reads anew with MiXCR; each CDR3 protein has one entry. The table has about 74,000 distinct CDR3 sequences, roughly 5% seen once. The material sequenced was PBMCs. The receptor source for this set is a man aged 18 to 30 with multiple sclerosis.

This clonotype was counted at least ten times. The CDR3 spells CASSYDLTYEQYF. The CDR3 DNA is TGTGCCAGCAGCTATGACTTAACCTACGAGCAGTACTTC. The rearrangement uses TRBV7-2 and TRBJ2-7; D call uncertain. The germline V gene encodes CDR1 SGHTA and CDR2 FQGNSA. The CDR3 runs to 13 residues. V was cut by 4 bases and J by 2 bases, with 9 bases left in between.

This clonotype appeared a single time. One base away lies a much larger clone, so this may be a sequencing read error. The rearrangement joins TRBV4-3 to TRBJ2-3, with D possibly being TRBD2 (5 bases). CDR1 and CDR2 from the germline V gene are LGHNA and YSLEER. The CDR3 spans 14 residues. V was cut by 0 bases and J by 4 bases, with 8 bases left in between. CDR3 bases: TGCGCCAGCAGCCAAGAAGGACTGCCAGATACGCAGTATTTT. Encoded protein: CASSQEGLPDTQYF.

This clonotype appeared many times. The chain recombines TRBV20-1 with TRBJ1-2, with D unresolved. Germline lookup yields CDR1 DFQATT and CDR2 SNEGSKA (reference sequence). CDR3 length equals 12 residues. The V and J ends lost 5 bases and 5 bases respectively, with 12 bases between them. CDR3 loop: CSAEYRGYGYTF. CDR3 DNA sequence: TGCAGTGCTGAATACAGAGGTTATGGCTACACCTTC.

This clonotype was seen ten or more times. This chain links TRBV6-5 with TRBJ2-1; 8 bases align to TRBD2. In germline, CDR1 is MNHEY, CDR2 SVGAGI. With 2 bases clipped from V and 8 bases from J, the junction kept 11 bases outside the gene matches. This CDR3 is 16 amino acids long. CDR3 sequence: CASSYQREPARDEQFF. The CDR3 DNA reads TGTGCCAGCAGTTACCAGCGGGAGCCGGCGAGGGATGAGCAGTTCTTC.

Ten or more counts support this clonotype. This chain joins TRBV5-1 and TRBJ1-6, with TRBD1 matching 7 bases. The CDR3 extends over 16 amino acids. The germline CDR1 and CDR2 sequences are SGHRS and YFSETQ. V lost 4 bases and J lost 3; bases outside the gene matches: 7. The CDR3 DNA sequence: TGCGCCAGCAGCCCCGGGACAGACTTCTATAATTCACCCCTCCACTTT. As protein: CASSPGTDFYNSPLHF.